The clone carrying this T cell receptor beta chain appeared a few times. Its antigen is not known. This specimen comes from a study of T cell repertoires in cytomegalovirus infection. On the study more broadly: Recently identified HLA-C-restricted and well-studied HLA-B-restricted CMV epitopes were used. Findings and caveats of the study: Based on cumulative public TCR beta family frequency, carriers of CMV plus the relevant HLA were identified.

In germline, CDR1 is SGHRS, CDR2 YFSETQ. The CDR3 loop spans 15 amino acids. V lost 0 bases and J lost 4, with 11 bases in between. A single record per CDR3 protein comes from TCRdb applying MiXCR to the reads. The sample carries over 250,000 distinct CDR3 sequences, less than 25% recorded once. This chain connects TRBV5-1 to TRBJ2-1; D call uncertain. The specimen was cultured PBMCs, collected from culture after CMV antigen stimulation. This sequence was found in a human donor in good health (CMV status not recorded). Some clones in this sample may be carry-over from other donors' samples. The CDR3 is CASSLAAPIYNEQFF. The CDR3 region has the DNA TGCGCCAGCAGCTTGGCTGCCCCGATTTACAATGAGCAGTTCTTC.